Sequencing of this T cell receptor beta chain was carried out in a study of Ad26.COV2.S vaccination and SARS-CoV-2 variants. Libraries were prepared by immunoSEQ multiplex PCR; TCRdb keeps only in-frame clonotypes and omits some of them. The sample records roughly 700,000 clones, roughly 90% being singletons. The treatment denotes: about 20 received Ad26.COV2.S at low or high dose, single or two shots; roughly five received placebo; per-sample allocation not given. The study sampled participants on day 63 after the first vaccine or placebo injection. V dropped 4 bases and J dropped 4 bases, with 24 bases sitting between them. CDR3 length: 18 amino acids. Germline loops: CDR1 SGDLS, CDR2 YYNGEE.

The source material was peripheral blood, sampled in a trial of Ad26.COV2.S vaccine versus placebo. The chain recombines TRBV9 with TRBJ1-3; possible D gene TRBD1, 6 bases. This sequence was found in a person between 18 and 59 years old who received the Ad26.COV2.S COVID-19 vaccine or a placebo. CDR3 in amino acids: CASSLMGARGSGGNTIYF. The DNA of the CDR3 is TGTGCCAGCAGCCTAATGGGGGCGCGGGGTTCAGGAGGAAACACCATATATTTT.